The TCR beta chain described here comes from a study of Graves' ophthalmopathy and Graves' hyperthyroidism. The TCR beta CDR3 regions underwent amplification from RNA transcripts. HTBI primers were employed in first-round RT-PCR, then a second-round multiplex PCR followed. From the multiplex PCR reads, TCRdb called clonotypes with MiXCR, one entry per CDR3 protein. This sample has 650,000 to 800,000 distinct CDR3 sequences, with approximately 39% found just once. V lost 3 bases, J lost 5 bases, and 20 bases lay in between. The V gene's germline CDR1 is MGHRA and CDR2 YSYEKL. The CDR3 totals 17 residues. Additional autoimmune diseases, uncontrolled infections, pregnancy or lactation disqualified patients. This clonotype was found a few times.

Material for sequencing was peripheral blood. This TCR was sampled from an adult man with Graves' ophthalmopathy. J is TRBJ1-5 and V is TRBV4-1; D remains unclear. The CDR3 DNA follows: TGCGCCAGCAGCCATCCCCCTCGGGTCCGTGGACATCAGCCCCAGCATTTT. Translated, it gives CASSHPPRVRGHQPQHF.